The T cell receptor beta chain described here comes from a study of vaccination and CD4 T cells after COVID-19. Findings of the study overall: Apart from involving relatively few convalescent patients, the work omitted early post-infection timepoints.

Once obtained from cultured CD4+ T cells, the DNA was sequenced using the Oncomine TCR Beta short-read assay. TCRdb re-analysed the PCR reads in MiXCR, keeping a single row per CDR3 protein. This sample has around 9,400 distinct CDR3 sequences, with roughly 24% found just once. This clonotype has more than one count but fewer than ten. Its matching antigen is unknown. Treatment specified: approximately nine-day PBMC culture with coronavirus spike peptide pools or control peptides (ViraFEST assay). The ViraFEST method relied on peptide pools to expand antigen-specific T cells, followed by TCR sequencing. Germline V gives CDR1 MNHEY, CDR2 SMNVEV (reference sequence). This CDR3 spans 14 amino acids. Trimming pared 7 bases from V and 10 bases from J, leaving 19 bases between.

The TCR originated in a human donor who had recovered from COVID-19. The chain couples TRBV27 to TRBJ1-4; D is undetermined. The input for sequencing was CD4+ T cells from blood, cultured in vitro, taken after SARS-CoV-2 vaccination. CDR3: CASTEGRSYGKLFF. DNA of the CDR3: TGTGCCAGCACCGAAGGGAGAAGTTACGGAAAACTGTTTTTT. The full variable domain, in which reference TRBV27 and TRBJ1-4 provide the parts outside the CDR3, is EAQVTQNPRYLITVTGKKLTVTCSQNMNHEYMSWYRQDPGLGLRQIYYSMNVEVTDKGDVPEGYKVSRKEKRNFPLILESPSPNQTSLYFCASTEGRSYGKLFFGSGTQLSVL.